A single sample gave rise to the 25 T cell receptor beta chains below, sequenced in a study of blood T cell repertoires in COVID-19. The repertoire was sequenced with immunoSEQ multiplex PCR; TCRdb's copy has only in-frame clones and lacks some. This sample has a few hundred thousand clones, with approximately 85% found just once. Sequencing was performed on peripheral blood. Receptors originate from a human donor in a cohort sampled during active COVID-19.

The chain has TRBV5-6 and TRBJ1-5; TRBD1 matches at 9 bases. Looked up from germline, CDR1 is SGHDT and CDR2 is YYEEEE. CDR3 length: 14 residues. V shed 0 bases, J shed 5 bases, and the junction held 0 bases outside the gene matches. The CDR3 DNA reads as TGTGCCAGCAGCTTGGGACAGGGGGATCAGCCCCAGCATTTT. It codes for CASSLGQGDQPQHF.

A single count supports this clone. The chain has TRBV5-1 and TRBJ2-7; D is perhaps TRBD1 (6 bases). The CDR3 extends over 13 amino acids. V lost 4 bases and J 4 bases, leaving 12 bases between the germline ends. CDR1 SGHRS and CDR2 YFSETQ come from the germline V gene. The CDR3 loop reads CASSAGTQYEQYF. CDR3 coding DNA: TGCGCCAGCAGCGCCGGGACACAATACGAGCAGTACTTC.

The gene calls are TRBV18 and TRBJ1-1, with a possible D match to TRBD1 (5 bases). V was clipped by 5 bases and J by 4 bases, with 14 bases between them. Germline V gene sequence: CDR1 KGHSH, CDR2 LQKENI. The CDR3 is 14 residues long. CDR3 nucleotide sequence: TGTGCCAGCTCATCCAAACGGGGGAGCACTGAAGCTTTCTTT. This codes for CASSSKRGSTEAFF.

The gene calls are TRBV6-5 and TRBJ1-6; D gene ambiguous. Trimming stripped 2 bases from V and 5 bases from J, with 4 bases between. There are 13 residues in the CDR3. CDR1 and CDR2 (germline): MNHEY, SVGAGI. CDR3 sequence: CASSYLDNSPLHF. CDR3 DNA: TGTGCCAGCAGTTACCTTGATAATTCACCCCTCCACTTT.

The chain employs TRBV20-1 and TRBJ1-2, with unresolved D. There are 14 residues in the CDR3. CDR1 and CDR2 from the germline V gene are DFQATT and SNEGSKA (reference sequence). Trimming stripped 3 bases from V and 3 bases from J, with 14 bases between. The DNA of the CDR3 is TGCAGTGCTAGTGAGTCGGGAATAGACTATGGCTACACCTTC. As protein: CSASESGIDYGYTF.

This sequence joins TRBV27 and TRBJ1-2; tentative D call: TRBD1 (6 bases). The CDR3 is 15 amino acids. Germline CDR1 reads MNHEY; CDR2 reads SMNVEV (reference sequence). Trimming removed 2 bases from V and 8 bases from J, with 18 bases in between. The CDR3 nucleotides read TGTGCCAGCAGTTTAAATACAGGGATAGGCGGAGGCTACACCTTC. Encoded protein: CASSLNTGIGGGYTF.

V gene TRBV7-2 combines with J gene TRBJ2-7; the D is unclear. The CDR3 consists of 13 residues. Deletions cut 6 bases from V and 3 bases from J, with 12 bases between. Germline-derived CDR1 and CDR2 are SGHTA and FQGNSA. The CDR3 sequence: CASSPSIHYEQYF. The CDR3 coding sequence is TGTGCCAGCAGTCCGTCCATACACTACGAGCAGTACTTC.

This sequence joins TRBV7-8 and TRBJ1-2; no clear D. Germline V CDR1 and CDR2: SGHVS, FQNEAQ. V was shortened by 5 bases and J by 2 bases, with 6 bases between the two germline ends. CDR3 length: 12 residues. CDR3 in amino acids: CASSPRNYGYTF. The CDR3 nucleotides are TGTGCCAGCAGCCCTAGAAACTATGGCTACACCTTC.

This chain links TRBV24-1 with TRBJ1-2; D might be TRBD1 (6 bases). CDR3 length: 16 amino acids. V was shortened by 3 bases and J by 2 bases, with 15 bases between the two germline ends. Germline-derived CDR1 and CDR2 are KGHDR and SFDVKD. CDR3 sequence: CATSDAGAKNNYGYTF. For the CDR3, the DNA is TGTGCCACCAGTGATGCGGGGGCCAAGAACAACTATGGCTACACCTTC.

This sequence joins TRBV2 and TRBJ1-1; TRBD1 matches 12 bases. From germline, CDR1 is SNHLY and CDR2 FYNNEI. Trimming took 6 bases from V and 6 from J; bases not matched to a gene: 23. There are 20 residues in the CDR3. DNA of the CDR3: TGTGCCAGCAGGACCCCGGGACAGGGGGCGTCTAGATCACCCTTTGCTGAAGCTTTCTTT. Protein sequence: CASRTPGQGASRSPFAEAFF.

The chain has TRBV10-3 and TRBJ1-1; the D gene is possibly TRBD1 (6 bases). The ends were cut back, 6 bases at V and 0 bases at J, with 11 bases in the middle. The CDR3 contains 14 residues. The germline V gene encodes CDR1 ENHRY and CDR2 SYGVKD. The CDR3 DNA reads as TGTGCCATCAGGACGGACAGCATGAACACTGAAGCTTTCTTT. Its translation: CAIRTDSMNTEAFF.

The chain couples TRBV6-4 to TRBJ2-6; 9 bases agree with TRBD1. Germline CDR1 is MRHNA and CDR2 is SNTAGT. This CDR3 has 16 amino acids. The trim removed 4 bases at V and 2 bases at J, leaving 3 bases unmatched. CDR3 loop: CASSGTGGTGANVLTF. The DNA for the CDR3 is TGTGCCAGCAGTGGAACAGGGGGCACTGGGGCCAACGTCCTGACTTTC.

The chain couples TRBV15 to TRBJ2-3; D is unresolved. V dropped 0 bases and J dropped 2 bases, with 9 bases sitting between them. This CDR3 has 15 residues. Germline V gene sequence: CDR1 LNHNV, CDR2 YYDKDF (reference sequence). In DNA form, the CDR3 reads TGTGCCACCAGCAGAGATAGTAGATTCACAGATACGCAGTATTTT. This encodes CATSRDSRFTDTQYF. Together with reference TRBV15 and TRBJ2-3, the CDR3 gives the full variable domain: DAMVIQNPRYQVTQFGKPVTLSCSQTLNHNVMYWYQQKSSQAPKLLFHYYDKDFNNEADTPDNFQSRRPNTSFCFLDIRSPGLGDTAMYLCATSRDSRFTDTQYFGPGTRLTVL.

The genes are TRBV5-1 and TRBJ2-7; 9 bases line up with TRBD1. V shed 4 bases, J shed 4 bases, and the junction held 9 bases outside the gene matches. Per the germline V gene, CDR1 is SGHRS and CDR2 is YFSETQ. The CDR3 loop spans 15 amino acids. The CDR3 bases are TGCGCCAGCAGCGGGACAGGGTCGGCCCTGTACGAGCAGTACTTC. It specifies CASSGTGSALYEQYF.

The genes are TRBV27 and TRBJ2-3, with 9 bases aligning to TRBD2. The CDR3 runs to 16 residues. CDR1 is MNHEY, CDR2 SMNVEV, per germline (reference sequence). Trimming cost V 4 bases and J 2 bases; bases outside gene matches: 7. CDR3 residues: CASSSLSGGYTDTQYF. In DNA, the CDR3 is TGTGCCAGCAGTTCCCTTAGCGGGGGATACACAGATACGCAGTATTTT.

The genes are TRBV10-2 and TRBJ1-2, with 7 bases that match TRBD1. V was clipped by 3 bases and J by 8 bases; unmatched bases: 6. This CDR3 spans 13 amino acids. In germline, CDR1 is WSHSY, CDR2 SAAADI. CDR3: CASSDRGSQGYTF. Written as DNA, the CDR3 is TGCGCCAGCAGTGACAGGGGGAGTCAGGGCTACACCTTC.

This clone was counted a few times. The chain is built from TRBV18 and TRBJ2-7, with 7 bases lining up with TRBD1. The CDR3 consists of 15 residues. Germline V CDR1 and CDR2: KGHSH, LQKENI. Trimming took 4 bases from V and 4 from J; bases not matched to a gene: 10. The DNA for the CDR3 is TGTGCCAGCTCACAAGGGGACAGCCCCGGTTACGAGCAGTACTTC. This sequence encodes CASSQGDSPGYEQYF. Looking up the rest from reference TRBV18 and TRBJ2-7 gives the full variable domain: NAGVMQNPRHLVRRRGQEARLRCSPMKGHSHVYWYRQLPEEGLKFMVYLQKENIIDESGMPKERFSAEFPKEGPSILRIQQVVRGDSAAYFCASSQGDSPGYEQYFGPGTRLTVT.

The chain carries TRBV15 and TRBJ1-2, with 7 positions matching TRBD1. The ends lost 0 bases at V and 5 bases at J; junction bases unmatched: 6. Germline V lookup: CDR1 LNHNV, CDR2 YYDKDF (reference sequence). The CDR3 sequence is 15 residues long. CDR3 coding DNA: TGTGCCACCAGCAGAGATGCAGGGGGAGAATATGGCTACACCTTC. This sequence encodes CATSRDAGGEYGYTF.

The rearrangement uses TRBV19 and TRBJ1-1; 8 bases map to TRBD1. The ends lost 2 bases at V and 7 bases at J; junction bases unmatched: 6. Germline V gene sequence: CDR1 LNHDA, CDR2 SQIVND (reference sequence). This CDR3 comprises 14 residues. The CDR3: CASSIWQGAGEAFF. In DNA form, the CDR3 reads TGTGCCAGTAGTATATGGCAGGGGGCTGGTGAAGCTTTCTTT.

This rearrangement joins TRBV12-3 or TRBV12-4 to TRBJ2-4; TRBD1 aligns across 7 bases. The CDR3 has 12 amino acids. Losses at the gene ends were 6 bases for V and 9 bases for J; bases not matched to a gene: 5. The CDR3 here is CASSPGGSIQYF. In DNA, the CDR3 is TGTGCCAGCAGCCCAGGGGGAAGCATTCAGTACTTC.

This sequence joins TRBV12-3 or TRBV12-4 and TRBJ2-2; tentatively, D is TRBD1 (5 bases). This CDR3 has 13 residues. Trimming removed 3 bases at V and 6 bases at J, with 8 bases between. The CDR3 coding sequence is TGTGCCAGCAGTTTCCAGGGTGCCGGGGAGCTGTTTTTT. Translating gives CASSFQGAGELFF.

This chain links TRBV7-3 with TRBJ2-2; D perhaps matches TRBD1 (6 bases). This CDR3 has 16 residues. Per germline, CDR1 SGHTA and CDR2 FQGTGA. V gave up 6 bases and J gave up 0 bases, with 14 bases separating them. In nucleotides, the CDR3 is TGTGCCAGCAGTCGCGGACAGAAAGCGAACACCGGGGAGCTGTTTTTT. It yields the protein CASSRGQKANTGELFF.

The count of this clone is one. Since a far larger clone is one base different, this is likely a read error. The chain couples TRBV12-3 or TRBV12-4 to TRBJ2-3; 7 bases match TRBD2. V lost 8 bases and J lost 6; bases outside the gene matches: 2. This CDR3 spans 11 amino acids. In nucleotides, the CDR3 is TGTGCCAGCGGACTAGGGGATACGCAGTATTTT. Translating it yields CASGLGDTQYF.

CDR3 nucleotides: TGTGCCAGCAGCTTGCGGGACACGGTCTATGGCTACACCTTC. Residues: CASSLRDTVYGYTF. This chain links TRBV5-8 with TRBJ1-2, with D perhaps TRBD1 (6 bases). This CDR3 has 14 amino acids. The V gene's germline CDR1 is SGHTS and CDR2 YDEGEE. Trimming removed 1 base from V and 4 bases from J, with 11 bases in between. Variable domain in full (rest from reference TRBV5-8 and TRBJ1-2): EAGVTQSPTHLIKTRGQQATLRCSPISGHTSVYWYQQALGLGLQFLLWYDEGEERNRGNFPPRFSGRQFPNYSSELNVNALELEDSALYLCASSLRDTVYGYTFGSGTRLTVV.

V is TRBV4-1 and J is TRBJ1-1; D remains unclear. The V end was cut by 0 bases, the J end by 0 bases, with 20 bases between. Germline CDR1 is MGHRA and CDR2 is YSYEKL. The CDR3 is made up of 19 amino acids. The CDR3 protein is CASSQDVYGEVGLNTEAFF. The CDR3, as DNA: TGCGCCAGCAGCCAAGACGTGTACGGGGAGGTGGGCCTGAACACTGAAGCTTTCTTT.